Below are 10 T cell receptor beta chains sequenced from a single sample in a study of cytomegalovirus exposure and HLA in healthy donors (dated by TCRdb to the late 2010s). Library preparation used the immunoSEQ multiplex PCR assay. For the multiplex PCR, a mixture combining 60 forward primers for TCR Vbeta segments and 13 reverse primers for TCR Jbeta segments was used. TCRdb re-hosts the immuneACCESS table, in-frame sequences only. Its copies lack some clones; in the studies checked, an unresolved V gene accounts for under half of them, and the cause for the rest is not known. The sample includes approximately 140,000 clones, with more than 60% observed a single time. The ten largest clones take up around 1.6% of the sample. The sequenced sample was PBMCs. The receptors stem from a female donor in good health and CMV-seronegative.

J is TRBJ2-1 and V is TRBV5-1; the match to TRBD1 covers 8 bases. The CDR3 has 13 residues. The ends lost 5 bases at V and 8 bases at J; junction bases unmatched: 6. Germline CDR1 and CDR2: SGHRS and YFSETQ. CDR3 residues: CASSGQGADEQFF. CDR3 DNA sequence: TGCGCCAGCAGTGGGCAGGGGGCCGATGAGCAGTTCTTC.

In regard to this clone: Its ends do not fully match the called genes, so a read error is possible. V usage is TRBV7-9 and J usage is TRBJ2-3, with 16 bases that match TRBD2. This CDR3 is 19 amino acids long. From germline, CDR1 is SEHNR and CDR2 FQNEAQ (reference sequence). The CDR3 DNA is TGTTCCAGCAGCTTAAACGTCGGGGGACTAGCGGGGGGGCACGATACGCAGTATTTT. It specifies CSSSLNVGGLAGGHDTQYF.

The chain employs TRBV27 and TRBJ2-3; 10 nucleotides align to TRBD1. Germline V gene sequence: CDR1 MNHEY, CDR2 SMNVEV (reference sequence). CDR3 length equals 16 residues. V gave up 4 bases and J gave up 5 bases; unmatched junction bases: 9. The CDR3 spells CASSSARQGAQDTQYF. CDR3 sequence (DNA): TGTGCCAGCAGTTCTGCCAGACAGGGGGCTCAAGATACGCAGTATTTT.

The chain has TRBV28 and TRBJ1-1, with TRBD1 matching 7 bases. CDR1 is MDHEN and CDR2 is SYDVKM in the germline V gene. The CDR3 extends over 15 amino acids. V gave up 5 bases and J gave up 0 bases; unmatched junction bases: 6. In DNA form, the CDR3 reads TGTGCCAGCAGTCCGGTGGGACAGTTGAACACTGAAGCTTTCTTT. It encodes CASSPVGQLNTEAFF.

This chain uses TRBV5-4 with TRBJ2-1, with TRBD2 matching 8 bases. Germline V gives CDR1 SGHNT, CDR2 YYREEE (reference sequence). The junction had 2 bases not matched to a gene; V was cut back by 0 bases and J by 9 bases. The length of the CDR3 is 13 residues. The CDR3 DNA follows: TGTGCCAGCAGCTTGGCCCGGGAGGGTGAGCAGTTCTTC. Its translation is CASSLAREGEQFF.

The chain links TRBV6-4 to TRBJ2-1; 9 nucleotides line up with TRBD2. Germline lookup yields CDR1 MRHNA and CDR2 SNTAGT. V shed 6 bases, J shed 6 bases, and the junction held 15 bases outside the gene matches. The CDR3 length is 17 residues. This CDR3 reads CASSPGTSGSTANEQFF. The CDR3 DNA follows: TGTGCCAGCAGCCCCGGTACTAGCGGGTCTACGGCCAATGAGCAGTTCTTC.

This rearrangement joins TRBV7-8 to TRBJ1-3; D is unclear. Germline CDR1 is SGHVS and CDR2 is FQNEAQ. The CDR3 contains 16 residues. The V gene lost 3 bases and the J gene lost 0 bases, with 12 bases spanning the gap. CDR3 sequence (DNA): TGTGCCAGCAGCTTTGCCCGGGGAGCCTCTGGAAACACCATATATTTT. Protein product: CASSFARGASGNTIYF.

The V gene is TRBV6-1, the J gene TRBJ1-1; D remains unclear. This CDR3 contains 11 residues. The V and J ends lost 11 bases and 8 bases respectively, with 15 bases between them. CDR1 and CDR2 from the germline V gene are MNHNS and SASEGT. CDR3 sequence: CAGSRLSEAFF. The CDR3 DNA reads TGTGCCGGCTCCAGGTTGAGCGAAGCTTTCTTT.

This clone was counted a single time. The rearrangement joins TRBV7-9 to TRBJ1-5; D is unclear. V gave up 5 bases and J gave up 4 bases, with 18 bases separating them. Germline V lookup: CDR1 SEHNR, CDR2 FQNEAQ (reference sequence). The CDR3 consists of 16 residues. This chain's CDR3 is CASSQTGGGFNQPQHF. The CDR3 DNA reads TGTGCCAGCAGCCAGACGGGAGGTGGTTTTAATCAGCCCCAGCATTTT. Complete variable domain (other parts from reference TRBV7-9 and TRBJ1-5): DTGVSQNPRHKITKRGQNVTFRCDPISEHNRLYWYRQTLGQGPEFLTYFQNEAQLEKSRLLSDRFSAERPKGSFSTLEIQRTEQGDSAMYLCASSQTGGGFNQPQHFGDGTRLSIL.

V gene TRBV4-1 combines with J gene TRBJ2-7; 7 nucleotides match TRBD1. The ends lost 1 base at V and 0 bases at J; junction bases unmatched: 9. Germline V lookup: CDR1 MGHRA, CDR2 YSYEKL. This CDR3 spans 17 amino acids. CDR3 sequence (DNA): TGCGCCAGCAGCCAAGCTAAGGTCACAGGGGACTCCTACGAGCAGTACTTC. It codes for CASSQAKVTGDSYEQYF.